Included here is one T cell receptor beta chain sequence, with context. Its target is not known. 60 Vbeta and 13 Jbeta primers were used in PCR. The protocol was immunoSEQ multiplex PCR, while the TCRdb copy is restricted to in-frame clones and leaves out a portion. The data show 180,000 or so clones, roughly 73% seen once. These data come from a study of cytomegalovirus exposure and HLA in healthy donors. General study findings and limits: What a later analysis reportedly showed was that an Asian-associated ancestry cluster had fewer N-insertions than the approximately 700-donor mean. Accurate prediction of most subjects' HLA-A and HLA-B alleles from TCR beta sequences was reported.

V gave up 3 bases and J gave up 0 bases, with 12 bases separating them. CDR3 length equals 15 residues. The germline CDR1 and CDR2 sequences are SGHTS and YDEGEE. The TCR was taken from a woman in her 40s in good health and CMV-seropositive. V is TRBV5-8 and J is TRBJ1-1; perhaps TRBD1 as D (6 bases). The sample was PBMCs. The CDR3 is CASSYPGHMNTEAFF. CDR3 nucleotide sequence: TGTGCCAGCAGCTACCCGGGACATATGAACACTGAAGCTTTCTTT.